The 9 T cell receptor beta chains listed next were all sequenced from one sample in a study of T-cell memory formation after mild COVID-19. TCRdb re-analysed the 5' RACE reads in MiXCR, keeping a single row per CDR3 protein. This sample carries under 300,000 distinct CDR3 sequences, 15% to 20% of them seen once, and the ten largest clones take about a fifth. The sample taken for sequencing was PBMCs or a T cell subset sorted from them (not recorded which). These receptors came from a man aged 18-30 years who had mild COVID-19 (a few samples of this study predate the infection). Cell type and time point are not known.

This clonotype has only a few counts. V usage is TRBV2 and J usage is TRBJ2-7, with D possibly TRBD1 on 6 matching bases. CDR3 length equals 15 residues. Trimming removed 10 bases at V and 4 bases at J, with 23 bases between. The germline CDR1 and CDR2 sequences are SNHLY and FYNNEI. CDR3 nucleotides: TGTGCCACCCTGAGGATTCCGGGACACTTGTACGAGCAGTACGTC. Its translation: CATLRIPGHLYEQYV.

This clonotype has a handful of counts. The rearrangement links TRBV5-6 to TRBJ2-3; 7 positions agree with TRBD2. CDR3 length equals 14 residues. Germline values: CDR1 SGHDT, CDR2 YYEEEE. The V and J ends lost 0 bases and 4 bases, in that order; junction bases with no gene match: 2. The CDR3 nucleotides read TGTGCCAGCAGCTTGGCAGGGAGGGCAGATACGCAGTATTTT. This translates into CASSLAGRADTQYF.

This clonotype turned up a few times. The chain has TRBV2 and TRBJ2-5; 8 nucleotides agree with TRBD1. This CDR3 is built from 14 residues. Trimming at V came to 8 bases and at J to 5 bases, leaving 10 bases not matched to a gene. The germline V gene has CDR1 SNHLY and CDR2 FYNNEI. CDR3 region: CASVRTGRHETQYF. Written as DNA, the CDR3 is TGTGCCAGCGTGAGGACAGGGAGGCACGAGACCCAGTACTTC.

This CDR3 reads CASSPRQSSGNTIYF. The CDR3 coding sequence is TGTGCCAGCTCACCACGACAGAGCTCTGGAAACACCATATATTTT. The V call is TRBV18, the J call TRBJ1-3, with D perhaps matching TRBD1 (5 bases). V dropped 1 base and J dropped 0 bases, with 7 bases sitting between them. Germline assignment: CDR1 KGHSH and CDR2 LQKENI. The CDR3 is 15 residues long.

This rearrangement joins TRBV29-1 to TRBJ1-1, with 7 bases lining up with TRBD1. After removal of 6 bases from V and 5 bases from J, the junction contained 9 bases not matched to a gene. The CDR3 extends over 13 amino acids. Germline loops: CDR1 SQVTM, CDR2 ANQGSEA. The CDR3 nucleotides read TGCAGCGTAGCGGGGACAGTCCGGACTGAAGCTTTCTTT. Translating gives CSVAGTVRTEAFF.

In its sample, this clonotype was seen many times. The chain uses TRBV7-2 and TRBJ2-7, with 10 bases matching TRBD1. The CDR3 is made up of 13 amino acids. In germline, CDR1 is SGHTA, CDR2 FQGNSA. After removal of 5 bases from V and 3 bases from J, the junction contained 1 base not matched to a gene. The CDR3 sequence is CASSRDRGYEQYF. CDR3 in DNA: TGTGCCAGCAGCCGGGACAGGGGCTACGAGCAGTACTTC.

This clonotype was seen a few times. The chain couples TRBV11-2 to TRBJ1-5; 9 positions agree with TRBD1. The V gene end was trimmed by 5 bases and the J gene end by 4 bases; junction bases not matched to a gene: 3. The CDR3 spans 14 residues. Germline CDR1 reads SGHAT; CDR2 reads FQNNGV. CDR3 in DNA: TGTGCCAGCAGCCGGACAGGGGTAAATCAGCCCCAGCATTTT. It encodes CASSRTGVNQPQHF. Looking up the rest from reference TRBV11-2 and TRBJ1-5 gives the full variable domain: EAGVAQSPRYKIIEKRQSVAFWCNPISGHATLYWYQQILGQGPKLLIQFQNNGVVDDSQLPKDRFSAERLKGVDSTLKIQPAKLEDSAVYLCASSRTGVNQPQHFGDGTRLSIL.

This rearrangement joins TRBV6-5 to TRBJ2-2, with D tentatively TRBD2 (5 bases). Germline CDR1 MNHEY, CDR2 SVGAGI. The germline V and J ends were trimmed by 2 bases and 5 bases, with 15 bases remaining between them. The CDR3 has 16 amino acids. CDR3 region: CASSYGRAASTGELFF. Written as DNA, the CDR3 is TGTGCCAGCAGTTACGGGCGGGCCGCGAGTACCGGGGAGCTGTTTTTT.

The chain joins TRBV2 to TRBJ2-2; tentatively, D is TRBD1 (6 bases). The V end lost 8 bases, the J end lost 0 bases, and 7 bases lay between the germline ends. Germline V lookup: CDR1 SNHLY, CDR2 FYNNEI. The CDR3 spans 13 residues. The CDR3 protein is CASGTTNTGELFF. CDR3 DNA: TGTGCCAGCGGGACAACGAACACCGGGGAGCTGTTTTTT.